This T cell receptor beta chain was retrieved from a study of long-term antiretroviral therapy in people with HIV. General study results and limits: Older ART regimens may have been in use when blood was drawn between about 2004 and 2018.

It was version v3.0 of the immunoSEQ assay that was run at survey level. Here immunoSEQ multiplex PCR was the method, and the copy in TCRdb shows in-frame clones only, minus some. In the table there are approximately 15,000 clones, around 85% of which are singletons. The germline V gene encodes CDR1 SGDLS and CDR2 YYNGEE. Trimming at V came to 4 bases and at J to 6 bases, leaving 6 bases not matched to a gene. CDR3 length: 15 residues. A note on this clone: What it binds is unknown.

The TCR comes from a man aged 35-49 years with HIV. This chain connects TRBV9 to TRBJ2-7; 14 bases map to TRBD2. The specimen comprised unsorted PBMCs, sampled just before starting antiretroviral therapy. This chain's CDR3 is CASSPTSGRGGEQYF. CDR3 bases: TGTGCCAGCAGCCCGACTAGCGGGAGGGGCGGCGAGCAGTACTTC.